One sample yielded the 10 T cell receptor beta chains listed below, sequenced in a study of T cell responses to AZD1222 COVID-19 vaccine. Profiling relied on immunoSEQ multiplex PCR, and the TCRdb table lists in-frame clones only, not all of them. Of roughly 60,000 clones detected, 60% to 85% appear once; the ten largest clones hold less than 4.5%. The specimen was peripheral blood, collected 28 days after the second AZD1222 dose. The source of these receptors is an adult who received the AZD1222 COVID-19 vaccine.

The gene calls are TRBV3-1 (or the pseudogene TRBV3-2) and TRBJ1-6; D call uncertain. The CDR3 spans 16 residues. Germline-derived CDR1 and CDR2 are LGHDT and YNNKEL (reference sequence). The V and J ends lost 1 base and 3 bases respectively, with 10 bases between them. The CDR3 protein is CASSQGRTLYNSPLHF. In DNA form, the CDR3 reads TGTGCCAGCAGCCAAGGACGGACCCTCTATAATTCACCCCTCCACTTT.

The rearrangement links TRBV19 to TRBJ2-5, with TRBD1 identical over 9 bases. The CDR3 is 15 amino acids. Germline values: CDR1 LNHDA, CDR2 SQIVND (reference sequence). Losses at the gene ends were 6 bases for V and 5 bases for J; bases not matched to a gene: 10. CDR3 region: CASSRDRAGGETQYF. CDR3 bases: TGTGCCAGTAGCCGGGACAGGGCCGGCGGGGAGACCCAGTACTTC.

The genes are TRBV11-2 and TRBJ1-6, with TRBD1 identical over 7 bases. The junction had 1 base not matched to a gene; V was cut back by 3 bases and J by 5 bases. Germline V gene sequence: CDR1 SGHAT, CDR2 FQNNGV. The CDR3 spans 14 residues. The DNA of the CDR3 is TGTGCCAGCAGCTTCGGACAGGATAATTCACCCCTCCACTTT. This gives the protein CASSFGQDNSPLHF.

A few counts support this clone. This rearrangement joins TRBV2 to TRBJ2-5; 7 bases are shared with TRBD2. Germline CDR1 SNHLY, CDR2 FYNNEI. J gave up 6 bases and V 0 bases, and 7 bases lay outside the gene matches. The CDR3 is made up of 15 amino acids. The CDR3 spells CASSEAGGLVKTQYF. The CDR3 DNA sequence: TGTGCCAGCAGTGAAGCGGGAGGACTAGTGAAGACCCAGTACTTC.

The chain couples TRBV11-2 to TRBJ2-7; D gene ambiguous. The CDR3 is 13 amino acids. Trimming cost V 1 base and J 5 bases, with 9 bases left between them. Looked up from germline, CDR1 is SGHAT and CDR2 is FQNNGV. The CDR3 DNA reads as TGTGCCAGCAGCTTAGTAGGTCAGGACGAGCAGTACTTC. This codes for CASSLVGQDEQYF.

The gene calls are TRBV7-8 and TRBJ1-5; the D gene is possibly TRBD1 (6 bases). From germline, CDR1 is SGHVS and CDR2 FQNEAQ. V lost 0 bases and J lost 6, with 15 bases in between. CDR3 size: 16 residues. In DNA, the CDR3 is TGTGCCAGCAGCTTAGCGGGCCAGGGGATTGGTCAGCCCCAGCATTTT. Translation: CASSLAGQGIGQPQHF.

The chain couples TRBV19 to TRBJ1-6; no firm D call. Germline V gene lookup returns CDR1 LNHDA and CDR2 SQIVND (reference sequence). The germline V and J ends were trimmed by 3 bases and 8 bases, with 14 bases remaining between them. This CDR3 region has 15 residues. The CDR3 nucleotides are TGTGCCAGTAGTATGCAGGACCGGGAGGATTCACCCCTCCACTTT. Translating it yields CASSMQDREDSPLHF.

As concerns this clone: The germline gene is not matched at one end of the junction; a read error may be the cause. V is TRBV11-2 and J is TRBJ2-1, with 10 bases lining up with TRBD2. Germline CDR1 reads SGHAT; CDR2 reads FQNNGV. CDR3 length: 15 residues. The CDR3 nucleotides are TGTGCCAGCAGTTTAGCGGGGGGAGCCTACAATGAGCAGTTCTTC. Protein: CASSLAGGAYNEQFF.

CDR3 region: CASSKWDYLTDTQYF. In nucleotides, the CDR3 is TGTGCCAGCAGCAAGTGGGACTACCTTACAGATACGCAGTATTTT. The chain recombines TRBV9 with TRBJ2-3, with TRBD2 matching over 7 bases. V lost 4 bases and J lost 3; bases outside the gene matches: 8. Per germline, CDR1 SGDLS and CDR2 YYNGEE. The CDR3 is 15 amino acids.

The chain employs TRBV24-1 and TRBJ2-2; D not certain. The V and J ends lost 5 bases and 1 base respectively, with 10 bases between them. The CDR3 consists of 15 residues. CDR1 KGHDR and CDR2 SFDVKD come from the germline V gene. CDR3 sequence: CATSAPAQNTGELFF. The CDR3 DNA reads TGTGCCACCAGTGCACCAGCGCAGAACACCGGGGAGCTGTTTTTT.